Each of the 26 T cell receptor beta chains below was sequenced from the same sample in a study of blood T cell repertoires in COVID-19 (dated by TCRdb to 2020 to 2022). The library was produced with the immunoSEQ multiplex PCR assay. Imported from immuneACCESS, the table was reduced by TCRdb to in-frame sequences with V and J called. These copies leave out some clones; in studies compared against another copy, an unresolved V gene accounts for under half, and the cause of the remainder is not known. This sample comprises approximately 160,000 clones, around 80% of them detected only once. In total, the top ten clones hold approximately 4% of the sample. Sample: PBMCs or T cells enriched from blood (not recorded which). The origin of the receptors is a woman aged 45-65 years in a cohort exposed to, infected with or recovered from COVID-19 (not recorded which).

This clone has a single count. The chain has TRBV28 and TRBJ1-6, with 7 bases lining up with TRBD1. V trimming: 6 bases; J trimming: 10 bases; junction bases outside the gene matches: 15. Per germline, CDR1 MDHEN and CDR2 SYDVKM. CDR3 size: 16 residues. DNA of the CDR3: TGTGCCAGCAGCCGACCCTCGACAGGGCTGGGCTCACCCCTCCACTTT. Amino acid sequence: CASSRPSTGLGSPLHF. The whole variable domain, remainder taken from reference TRBV28 and TRBJ1-6, is DVKVTQSSRYLVKRTGEKVFLECVQDMDHENMFWYRQDPGLGLRLIYFSYDVKMKEKGDIPEGYSVSREKKERFSLILESASTNQTSMYLCASSRPSTGLGSPLHFGNGTRLTVT.

V and J are TRBV18 and TRBJ2-7; the match to TRBD1 covers 11 bases. The V gene's germline CDR1 is KGHSH and CDR2 LQKENI. The V gene end was trimmed by 0 bases and the J gene end by 4 bases; junction bases not matched to a gene: 2. The CDR3 loop spans 15 amino acids. The CDR3 spells CASSPPGQGAYEQYF. The DNA of the CDR3 is TGTGCCAGCTCACCACCAGGACAGGGGGCGTACGAGCAGTACTTC. Based on the CDR3 plus reference TRBV18 and TRBJ2-7, the full variable domain is NAGVMQNPRHLVRRRGQEARLRCSPMKGHSHVYWYRQLPEEGLKFMVYLQKENIIDESGMPKERFSAEFPKEGPSILRIQQVVRGDSAAYFCASSPPGQGAYEQYFGPGTRLTVT.

The chain employs TRBV7-2 and TRBJ1-2; tentative D call: TRBD1 (6 bases). Germline CDR1 SGHTA, CDR2 FQGNSA. The CDR3 loop spans 14 amino acids. V gave up 5 bases and J gave up 6 bases, with 16 bases separating them. CDR3 sequence (DNA): TGTGCCAGCAGCCTAGGCGGGGGGGCGGATGGCTACACCTTC. Residues: CASSLGGGADGYTF. The variable domain in full, completed from reference TRBV7-2 and TRBJ1-2, reads GAGVSQSPSNKVTEKGKDVELRCDPISGHTALYWYRQSLGQGLEFLIYFQGNSAPDKSGLPSDRFSAERTGGSVSTLTIQRTQQEDSAVYLCASSLGGGADGYTFGSGTRLTVV.

This clone was recorded once. V usage is TRBV19 and J usage is TRBJ2-6, with a weak D call TRBD1 (5 bases). The CDR3 sequence is 17 residues long. Germline loops: CDR1 LNHDA, CDR2 SQIVND (reference sequence). The V end lost 5 bases, the J end lost 0 bases, and 14 bases lay between the germline ends. CDR3 nucleotide sequence: TGTGCCAGTAGTCTTCAGGGTTCTACCTCTGGGGCCAACGTCCTGACTTTC. Encoded protein: CASSLQGSTSGANVLTF.

CDR3 in DNA: TGTGCCAGCAGCACTGACAGGGCCGACGAGCAGTACTTC. Its translation is CASSTDRADEQYF. The V call is TRBV7-8, the J call TRBJ2-7, with 7 positions matching TRBD1. CDR1 and CDR2 from the germline V gene are SGHVS and FQNEAQ. J lost 5 bases, V lost 5 bases, and 6 bases had no gene match. This CDR3 spans 13 amino acids.

The chain links TRBV11-2 to TRBJ2-1; tentative D call: TRBD2 (5 bases). The ends were cut back, 2 bases at V and 0 bases at J, with 8 bases in the middle. The CDR3 loop spans 15 amino acids. Germline loops: CDR1 SGHAT, CDR2 FQNNGV. CDR3 sequence: CASSLLGSSYNEQFF. The CDR3 DNA follows: TGTGCCAGCAGCTTACTAGGGAGCTCCTACAATGAGCAGTTCTTC.

The DNA of the CDR3 is TGTGCCAGTAGCTGGACCGGGACTAGCGGGAGCAATGAGCAGTTCTTC. This translates into CASSWTGTSGSNEQFF. The rearrangement links TRBV19 to TRBJ2-1, with TRBD2 matching 14 bases. The CDR3 extends over 16 amino acids. Trimming took 6 bases from V and 6 from J; bases not matched to a gene: 7. Germline V gene lookup returns CDR1 LNHDA and CDR2 SQIVND (reference sequence).

V and J are TRBV5-1 and TRBJ2-2; the match to TRBD2 covers 8 bases. This CDR3 contains 16 residues. Looked up from germline, CDR1 is SGHRS and CDR2 is YFSETQ. Losses at the gene ends were 4 bases for V and 2 bases for J; bases not matched to a gene: 7. The CDR3 DNA reads as TGCGCCAGCAGCCCGGGGACTAGACCCAACACCGGGGAGCTGTTTTTT. It codes for CASSPGTRPNTGELFF. The variable domain in full, with the rest retrieved from reference TRBV5-1 and TRBJ2-2, is KAGVTQTPRYLIKTRGQQVTLSCSPISGHRSVSWYQQTPGQGLQFLFEYFSETQRNKGNFPGRFSGRQFSNSRSEMNVSTLELGDSALYLCASSPGTRPNTGELFFGEGSRLTVL.

For this clone: This specimen includes other DNA sequences encoding the same CDR3. This chain connects TRBV18 to TRBJ2-7, with a possible D match to TRBD2 (6 bases). The ends were cut back, 2 bases at V and 7 bases at J, with 6 bases in the middle. Germline assignment: CDR1 KGHSH and CDR2 LQKENI. The CDR3 length is 11 residues. The CDR3 spells CASSPGGEQYF. The CDR3 coding sequence is TGTGCCAGCTCACCAGGGGGGGAGCAGTACTTC.

V gene TRBV28 combines with J gene TRBJ1-1; 7 positions agree with TRBD1. V gave up 3 bases and J gave up 0 bases; unmatched junction bases: 10. The CDR3 loop spans 17 amino acids. CDR1 and CDR2 from the germline V gene are MDHEN and SYDVKM. The CDR3 spells CASSLFSGQTMNTEAFF. CDR3 in DNA: TGTGCCAGCAGTTTGTTCTCGGGACAGACCATGAACACTGAAGCTTTCTTT.

This rearrangement joins TRBV5-6 to TRBJ1-3, with a weak D call TRBD1 (6 bases). V lost 7 bases and J lost 0, with 17 bases in between. The germline V gene encodes CDR1 SGHDT and CDR2 YYEEEE. This CDR3 contains 16 residues. In DNA form, the CDR3 reads TGTGCCAGCTCTTCCCGCGACAGGTCCTCTGGAAACACCATATATTTT. This gives the protein CASSSRDRSSGNTIYF.

The chain combines TRBV30 with TRBJ1-6; D is unresolved. Trimming removed 2 bases from V and 7 bases from J, with 9 bases in between. The CDR3 is made up of 13 amino acids. Germline V gene sequence: CDR1 GTSNPN, CDR2 SVGIG (reference sequence). The CDR3 DNA follows: TGTGCCTGGAGTACTACCCCAAATTCACCCCTCCACTTT. Protein product: CAWSTTPNSPLHF.

The gene calls are TRBV5-1 and TRBJ2-7; 7 nucleotides agree with TRBD1. This CDR3 has 14 amino acids. Trimming at V came to 4 bases and at J to 0 bases, leaving 4 bases not matched to a gene. Germline lookup yields CDR1 SGHRS and CDR2 YFSETQ. In DNA form, the CDR3 reads TGCGCCAGCAGCCCGGGGACAGTCTCCTACGAGCAGTACTTC. It specifies CASSPGTVSYEQYF.

The rearrangement links TRBV5-1 to TRBJ1-5; D may be TRBD1 (6 bases). The CDR3 runs 13 residues. Trimming removed 0 bases from V and 7 bases from J, with 8 bases in between. Germline CDR1 SGHRS, CDR2 YFSETQ. CDR3 bases: TGCGCCAGCAGCTTGGGTCAGGGGCAGCCCCAGCATTTT. Its protein is CASSLGQGQPQHF. Variable domain in full (rest from reference TRBV5-1 and TRBJ1-5): KAGVTQTPRYLIKTRGQQVTLSCSPISGHRSVSWYQQTPGQGLQFLFEYFSETQRNKGNFPGRFSGRQFSNSRSEMNVSTLELGDSALYLCASSLGQGQPQHFGDGTRLSIL.

The CDR3 nucleotides are TGTGCCAGCAACCAACAGGGTCGTCGCACAGATACGCAGTATTTT. It encodes CASNQQGRRTDTQYF. The rearrangement links TRBV28 to TRBJ2-3; TRBD1 is a possible D gene (6 bases). V gave up 7 bases and J gave up 1 base, with 15 bases separating them. The CDR3 sequence is 15 residues long. Germline V lookup: CDR1 MDHEN, CDR2 SYDVKM.

The chain recombines TRBV7-2 with TRBJ2-7, with 8 positions matching TRBD1. CDR1 is SGHTA and CDR2 is FQGNSA in the germline V gene. Trimming at V came to 5 bases and at J to 5 bases, leaving 8 bases not matched to a gene. This CDR3 comprises 14 residues. In nucleotides, the CDR3 is TGTGCCAGCAGCCTATACAGGGGGTCCAACGAGCAGTACTTC. It codes for CASSLYRGSNEQYF.

J is TRBJ2-1 and V is TRBV6-5; a weak D match, TRBD1 (5 bases). Trimming removed 6 bases from V and 2 bases from J, with 11 bases in between. Germline values: CDR1 MNHEY, CDR2 SVGAGI. This CDR3 is built from 14 residues. CDR3 residues: CASRKTGAYNEQFF. DNA for the CDR3: TGTGCCAGCAGAAAAACAGGAGCCTACAATGAGCAGTTCTTC.

The CDR3 coding sequence is TGTGCCAGTAGTACGCGCCAGACAGTCGTGCGGAATTCACCCCTCCACTTT. Amino acids: CASSTRQTVVRNSPLHF. The J gene is TRBJ1-6, the V gene TRBV19; tentatively, D is TRBD1 (5 bases). Germline CDR1 reads LNHDA; CDR2 reads SQIVND (reference sequence). V gave up 4 bases and J gave up 7 bases, with 20 bases separating them. The CDR3 consists of 17 residues.

V is TRBV6-4 and J is TRBJ1-2; D perhaps matches TRBD1 (5 bases). Germline V lookup: CDR1 MRHNA, CDR2 SNTAGT. CDR3 length: 13 amino acids. The germline V and J ends were trimmed by 5 bases and 4 bases, with 11 bases remaining between them. The CDR3, as DNA: TGTGCCAGCAGTCTTCAGGGCAGCTATGGCTACACCTTC. Translation gives CASSLQGSYGYTF.

This clone was found once. This rearrangement joins TRBV4-2 to TRBJ2-1; 12 nucleotides align to TRBD2. The germline gives CDR1 LGHNA, CDR2 YNFKEQ. This CDR3 is 17 amino acids long. Trimming at V came to 0 bases and at J to 9 bases, leaving 9 bases not matched to a gene. This CDR3 is CASSQDFLAGGPGEQFF. Here the CDR3 DNA reads TGTGCCAGCAGCCAAGATTTCCTAGCGGGGGGGCCGGGTGAGCAGTTCTTC.

This chain joins TRBV11-2 and TRBJ2-3; no clear D gene. The germline V and J ends were trimmed by 0 bases and 0 bases, with 10 bases remaining between them. Germline V gene lookup returns CDR1 SGHAT and CDR2 FQNNGV. CDR3 size: 16 residues. In nucleotides, the CDR3 is TGTGCCAGCAGCTTAGATAGTCAAAGCAGCACAGATACGCAGTATTTT. Translated, it gives CASSLDSQSSTDTQYF.

This clone was recorded once. V gene TRBV5-6 combines with J gene TRBJ2-1, with 15 bases aligning to TRBD2. V lost 8 bases and J lost 10; bases outside the gene matches: 16. CDR3 length equals 17 residues. CDR1 and CDR2 (germline): SGHDT, YYEEEE. In DNA form, the CDR3 reads TGTGCCAGTTCCCCTGAGTCTGGACTAGCGGGGGGGCAGGAGCAGTTCTTC. It is translated as CASSPESGLAGGQEQFF.

This chain uses TRBV5-1 with TRBJ2-7; 8 positions match TRBD2. Germline V CDR1 and CDR2: SGHRS, YFSETQ. V shed 3 bases and J 0 bases; nucleotides not matched to a gene: 2. This CDR3 is 14 amino acids long. The DNA for the CDR3 is TGCGCCAGCAGCTGGACTAGCTTCTCCTACGAGCAGTACTTC. Translation: CASSWTSFSYEQYF.

This chain links TRBV7-3 with TRBJ2-1, with D perhaps matching TRBD1 (6 bases). The CDR3 spans 15 residues. Trimming removed 5 bases at V and 4 bases at J, with 15 bases between. Germline values: CDR1 SGHTA, CDR2 FQGTGA. CDR3 amino acids: CASSLREGVYNEQFF. The CDR3 DNA reads TGTGCCAGCAGCCTTCGTGAGGGGGTATACAATGAGCAGTTCTTC.

The V gene is TRBV5-3, the J gene TRBJ1-1; TRBD1 aligns across 7 bases. TRBV5-3 is placed among ORFs of uncertain function. After removal of 3 bases from V and 1 base from J, the junction contained 12 bases not matched to a gene. The CDR3 runs to 17 residues. The chain's CDR3 is CARSSHQGGAANTEAFF. The CDR3 nucleotides read TGTGCCAGAAGCTCACACCAGGGGGGCGCGGCGAACACTGAAGCTTTCTTT.

This chain joins TRBV3-1 (or the pseudogene TRBV3-2) and TRBJ2-2; TRBD2 might be the D (6 bases). Looked up from germline, CDR1 is LGHDT and CDR2 is YNNKEL (reference sequence). Between the trimmed V and J ends, which lost 4 bases and 4 bases, there was a span of 16 bases. This CDR3 has 16 residues. CDR3 nucleotides: TGTGCCAGCAGCCCACACGATGCGGGGATCACCGGGGAGCTGTTTTTT. This encodes CASSPHDAGITGELFF.